Shown below are 23 T cell receptor beta chains from a single sample sequenced in a study of T cells after yellow fever vaccination. Using its own MiXCR run on the 5' RACE reads, TCRdb lists one record per CDR3 protein. The table lists around 550,000 distinct CDR3 sequences, 15% to 20% of them singletons. Sequences were derived from PBMCs, sampled 15 days after the yellow fever booster vaccination. The source of these receptors is a man under 40 who received the YFV17D yellow fever vaccine.

This clonotype was observed a handful of times. The CDR3 region is CAWSTGLAGDTQYF. The CDR3 nucleotides are TGTGCCTGGAGTACGGGACTAGCGGGGGATACGCAGTATTTT. The chain couples TRBV30 to TRBJ2-3, with 13 bases that match TRBD2. Per germline, CDR1 GTSNPN and CDR2 SVGIG (reference sequence). The ends lost 2 bases at V and 6 bases at J; junction bases unmatched: 2. CDR3 length: 14 amino acids.

The rearrangement uses TRBV12-3 or TRBV12-4 and TRBJ2-1; D gene uncertain. Trimming took 7 bases from V and 1 from J, leaving 20 bases between them. The CDR3 is 17 residues long. The DNA of the CDR3 is TGTGCCAGCACCCTAGGGTCCGGCGGATCGTCCTACAATGAGCAGTTCTTC. This gives the protein CASTLGSGGSSYNEQFF.

CDR3 nucleotide sequence: TGTGCCAGCAGCTTAATCGGCCGGCATGAGCAGTTCTTC. It encodes CASSLIGRHEQFF. The chain has TRBV7-3 and TRBJ2-1; D remains ambiguous. Germline V lookup: CDR1 SGHTA, CDR2 FQGTGA. V lost 1 base, J lost 8 bases, and 9 bases lay in between. The CDR3 is 13 amino acids.

This clonotype came up a few times. V is TRBV20-1 and J is TRBJ2-7, with 7 bases fitting TRBD2. CDR3 length: 15 residues. Germline V CDR1 and CDR2: DFQATT, SNEGSKA (reference sequence). V was pared by 5 bases and J by 7 bases, with 17 bases of the junction left unmatched. In DNA, the CDR3 is TGCAGTGCTTTCCGTAGGAGGATAGGGACTAATGAGCAGTACTTC. Amino acids: CSAFRRRIGTNEQYF.

The rearrangement joins TRBV15 to TRBJ2-5, with TRBD2 matching 8 bases. Germline V gives CDR1 LNHNV, CDR2 YYDKDF (reference sequence). Losses at the gene ends were 0 bases for V and 5 bases for J; bases not matched to a gene: 14. This CDR3 has 18 residues. The CDR3 DNA is TGTGCCACCAGCAGAGAACTTTCGGGGGGGGAGATGGTGGAGACCCAGTACTTC. It yields the protein CATSRELSGGEMVETQYF.

This clonotype occurred a few times. This chain connects TRBV7-3 to TRBJ2-1; 10 nucleotides agree with TRBD2. This CDR3 contains 16 residues. Trimming cost V 2 bases and J 3 bases; bases outside gene matches: 4. Per germline, CDR1 SGHTA and CDR2 FQGTGA. This CDR3 is CASSLLAGANYNEQFF. The CDR3 DNA is TGTGCCAGCAGCTTACTAGCGGGAGCGAACTACAATGAGCAGTTCTTC.

The V call is TRBV6-1, the J call TRBJ2-7; the D gene is possibly TRBD2 (6 bases). Germline V lookup: CDR1 MNHNS, CDR2 SASEGT. The V gene lost 7 bases and the J gene lost 4 bases, with 14 bases spanning the gap. The CDR3 consists of 13 residues. The CDR3 DNA follows: TGTGCCAGCAAGGCAGCGGGTGGGTACGAGCAGTACTTC. Translating gives CASKAAGGYEQYF.

This chain uses TRBV19 with TRBJ1-5; D is undetermined. The CDR3 covers 15 residues. Germline-derived CDR1 and CDR2 are LNHDA and SQIVND (reference sequence). Trimming stripped 3 bases from V and 4 bases from J, with 13 bases between. CDR3 sequence: CASSISVRTNQPQHF. DNA of the CDR3: TGTGCCAGTAGTATCTCCGTGAGAACTAATCAGCCCCAGCATTTT. The full variable domain, in which reference TRBV19 and TRBJ1-5 provide the parts outside the CDR3, is DGGITQSPKYLFRKEGQNVTLSCEQNLNHDAMYWYRQDPGQGLRLIYYSQIVNDFQKGDIAEGYSVSREKKESFPLTVTSAQKNPTAFYLCASSISVRTNQPQHFGDGTRLSIL.

The chain couples TRBV6-6 to TRBJ1-2; possibly TRBD1 for D (5 bases). The CDR3 runs to 11 residues. The germline CDR1 and CDR2 sequences are MNHNY and SVGAGI (reference sequence). V shed 8 bases and J shed 8 bases, with 12 bases lying between them. CDR3 protein: CASGGDEGYTF. Here the CDR3 DNA reads TGTGCCAGCGGGGGGGACGAGGGCTACACCTTC.

The chain uses TRBV20-1 and TRBJ2-1; TRBD1 or TRBD2 may be the D gene (5 bases each). The CDR3 spans 18 residues. V was clipped by 0 bases and J by 0 bases, with 18 bases between them. CDR1 and CDR2 (germline): DFQATT, SNEGSKA (reference sequence). CDR3 nucleotide sequence: TGCAGTGCTAGAGACATACGAGGGGCGGCGGTCTCCTACAATGAGCAGTTCTTC. Protein: CSARDIRGAAVSYNEQFF.

This clonotype has more than one count but fewer than ten. The rearrangement links TRBV19 to TRBJ2-4; D possibly corresponds to TRBD2 (6 bases). Trimming cost V 8 bases and J 0 bases, with 11 bases left between them. The germline gives CDR1 LNHDA, CDR2 SQIVND (reference sequence). The CDR3 consists of 14 residues. CDR3 in amino acids: CASGVGRAKNIQYF. CDR3 sequence (DNA): TGTGCCAGTGGAGTCGGGAGAGCCAAAAACATTCAGTACTTC.

The J gene is TRBJ2-1, the V gene TRBV20-1; 9 bases are shared with TRBD2. V was pared by 5 bases and J by 3 bases, with 8 bases of the junction left unmatched. Germline-derived CDR1 and CDR2 are DFQATT and SNEGSKA (reference sequence). The CDR3 is 15 residues long. The CDR3 reads CSALKTSGNYNEQFF. The CDR3 region has the DNA TGCAGTGCTCTAAAGACTAGCGGAAACTACAATGAGCAGTTCTTC.

This clonotype was seen more than once but under ten times. The chain is built from TRBV5-5 and TRBJ2-4; D assignment may be TRBD1 or TRBD2 (5 bases each). This CDR3 contains 13 residues. V dropped 1 base and J dropped 7 bases, with 9 bases sitting between them. The germline V gene encodes CDR1 SGHKS and CDR2 YYEKEE (reference sequence). CDR3 nucleotide sequence: TGTGCCAGCAGCTTGACGTGGGGGAACATTCAGTACTTC. It is translated as CASSLTWGNIQYF. The complete variable domain, with remaining parts taken from reference TRBV5-5 and TRBJ2-4, reads DAGVTQSPTHLIKTRGQQVTLRCSPISGHKSVSWYQQVLGQGPQFIFQYYEKEERGRGNFPDRFSARQFPNYSSELNVNALLLGDSALYLCASSLTWGNIQYFGAGTRLSVL.

The chain joins TRBV24-1 to TRBJ2-1; D not resolved. Germline V lookup: CDR1 KGHDR, CDR2 SFDVKD. CDR3 size: 15 residues. The germline V and J ends were trimmed by 7 bases and 10 bases, with 22 bases remaining between them. CDR3 sequence: CATSDETSPVMEQFF. CDR3 nucleotide sequence: TGTGCCACCAGCGACGAGACCTCACCGGTTATGGAGCAGTTCTTC.

This clonotype showed up just a few times. V and J are TRBV7-2 and TRBJ1-5; D not certain. Germline CDR1 and CDR2: SGHTA and FQGNSA. The CDR3 extends over 14 amino acids. V lost 4 bases to trimming and J lost 2 bases, with 9 bases between them. For the CDR3, the DNA is TGTGCCAGCAGCTCCCGGTTTGGCAATCAGCCCCAGCATTTT. This gives the protein CASSSRFGNQPQHF.

This clonotype was seen more than once but under ten times. J is TRBJ2-1 and V is TRBV29-1, with D tentatively TRBD1 (5 bases). The CDR3 length is 13 residues. Germline CDR1 is SQVTM and CDR2 is ANQGSEA. V was pared by 6 bases and J by 6 bases, with 15 bases between. The CDR3 DNA reads TGCAGCGTGGCTAGGACACAGGCCAATGAGCAGTTCTTC. Its translation: CSVARTQANEQFF.

V gene TRBV2 combines with J gene TRBJ2-7; TRBD1 aligns across 7 bases. Germline CDR1 is SNHLY and CDR2 is FYNNEI. The CDR3 runs 14 residues. Losses at the gene ends were 6 bases for V and 2 bases for J; bases not matched to a gene: 7. CDR3 nucleotides: TGTGCCAGCAGACTGGACAGGACGGCCTACGAGCAGTACTTC. Translating gives CASRLDRTAYEQYF.

This clonotype was observed at least ten times. V usage is TRBV5-1 and J usage is TRBJ1-2, with no clear D. CDR1 and CDR2 from the germline V gene are SGHRS and YFSETQ. The CDR3 totals 14 residues. The V end was cut by 0 bases, the J end by 3 bases, with 9 bases between. For the CDR3, the DNA is TGCGCCAGCAGCTTGGCAGCGCGCGACTATGGCTACACCTTC. Its translation is CASSLAARDYGYTF. The full variable domain, rest sourced from reference TRBV5-1 and TRBJ1-2, is KAGVTQTPRYLIKTRGQQVTLSCSPISGHRSVSWYQQTPGQGLQFLFEYFSETQRNKGNFPGRFSGRQFSNSRSEMNVSTLELGDSALYLCASSLAARDYGYTFGSGTRLTVV.

This clonotype was observed a few times. The rearrangement uses TRBV15 and TRBJ2-5; 11 nucleotides align to TRBD2. With V trimmed by 0 bases and J by 2 bases, 5 bases remained unmatched. Germline-derived CDR1 and CDR2 are LNHNV and YYDKDF (reference sequence). The CDR3 loop spans 17 amino acids. CDR3 region: CATSRDPIAGGQETQYF. In nucleotides, the CDR3 is TGTGCCACCAGCAGAGATCCTATAGCGGGAGGGCAAGAGACCCAGTACTTC.

This rearrangement joins TRBV7-6 to TRBJ2-3; tentative D call: TRBD2 (6 bases). This CDR3 is 15 amino acids long. Germline V lookup: CDR1 SGHVS, CDR2 FNYEAQ. V was clipped by 2 bases and J by 2 bases, with 11 bases between them. The CDR3 spells CASSLKGGTTDTQYF. CDR3 DNA: TGTGCCAGCAGCTTAAAGGGCGGGACCACAGATACGCAGTATTTT.

This clonotype was seen more than once but under ten times. V usage is TRBV20-1 and J usage is TRBJ2-3, with a possible D match to TRBD2 (6 bases). The V end was cut by 2 bases, the J end by 4 bases, with 19 bases between. This CDR3 is 16 amino acids long. Germline V gene lookup returns CDR1 DFQATT and CDR2 SNEGSKA (reference sequence). The CDR3 nucleotides read TGCAGTGCTAGACCCACCCCGGGGAGGAGGGCAGATACGCAGTATTTT. Translation: CSARPTPGRRADTQYF.

The chain recombines TRBV6-1 with TRBJ1-6; 7 bases match TRBD1. Germline V lookup: CDR1 MNHNS, CDR2 SASEGT. V gave up 6 bases and J gave up 7 bases; unmatched junction bases: 9. The CDR3 spans 15 residues. CDR3 amino acids: CASSSDRARNSPLHF. The CDR3 DNA is TGTGCCAGCAGCTCAGACAGGGCCCGGAATTCACCCCTCCACTTT.

This clonotype was observed a handful of times. V and J are TRBV12-3 or TRBV12-4 and TRBJ2-3; 9 bases are a match to TRBD2. The CDR3 spans 16 residues. Losses at the gene ends were 3 bases for V and 0 bases for J; bases not matched to a gene: 4. The CDR3 bases are TGTGCCAGCAGTTTTCCGAGCGGGAGGAGCACAGATACGCAGTATTTT. Translation: CASSFPSGRSTDTQYF.